These 23 T cell receptor beta chains came from one sample sequenced in a study of T cell repertoires in cytomegalovirus infection (dated by TCRdb to about 2019). This sample was sequenced with an Illumina HiSeq 1500. TCRdb redid the processing of the public reads, applying fastp at Q25 and MiXCR, and retained in-frame beta chains. Rows merge per CDR3 protein into single entries with the most common DNA and genes. This sample comprises about 450,000 distinct CDR3 sequences, 25% to 40% of them detected only once. The leading ten clones occupy roughly 15% of the sample. The material sequenced was PBMCs. These receptors were collected from a human donor in good health (CMV status not recorded). Some clones in this sample may be carry-over from other donors' samples.

This clonotype showed up many times. This chain uses TRBV7-9 with TRBJ2-7; unclear D gene. The CDR3 totals 13 residues. Between the trimmed V and J ends, which lost 5 bases and 3 bases, there was a span of 11 bases. Germline lookup yields CDR1 SEHNR and CDR2 FQNEAQ (reference sequence). This CDR3 reads CASSRPGRYEQYF. As DNA, the CDR3 is TGTGCCAGCAGCAGGCCCGGACGCTACGAGCAGTACTTC.

As to this clonotype: No conserved phenylalanine or tryptophan ends this CDR3, so it is likely a read error. Because the CDR3's place on the DNA is in doubt, the DNA is left out and the CDR3 is given as listed by TCRdb. The rearrangement links TRBV6-6 to TRBJ1-2. The CDR3 extends over 15 residues, inclusive of both ends. CDR1 and CDR2 (germline): MNHNY, SVGAGI (reference sequence). The chain's CDR3 is CASSLSGGINYGYPC.

This clonotype was recorded at least ten times. The genes are TRBV7-6 and TRBJ1-1, with TRBD1 matching over 11 bases. Per the germline V gene, CDR1 is SGHVS and CDR2 is FNYEAQ. V was clipped by 5 bases and J by 5 bases; unmatched bases: 19. The CDR3 runs to 19 residues. CDR3 residues: CASSPNPYFGQGAGTEAFF. As DNA, the CDR3 is TGTGCCAGCAGCCCCAACCCCTACTTTGGACAGGGGGCAGGAACTGAAGCTTTCTTT.

V is TRBV10-3 and J is TRBJ2-3, with D possibly TRBD2 on 5 matching bases. CDR3 length: 14 residues. Germline CDR1 reads ENHRY; CDR2 reads SYGVKD. V was cut by 7 bases and J by 0 bases, with 11 bases left in between. Here the CDR3 reads CAITRGPSTDTQYF. Here the CDR3 DNA reads TGTGCCATCACTCGCGGGCCAAGCACAGATACGCAGTATTTT.

This clonotype has only a few counts. A much larger clone is a single base away; this may be a read error. This chain connects TRBV9 to TRBJ2-7; tentative D call: TRBD2 (5 bases). Germline assignment: CDR1 SGDLS and CDR2 YYNGEE. V lost 0 bases and J lost 0, with 7 bases in between. CDR3 length: 14 residues. The CDR3 DNA follows: TGTGCCAGCAGCGTAGTCGGGGACTCCTACGAGCAGTACTTC. It is translated as CASSVVGDSYEQYF.

The chain carries TRBV20-1 and TRBJ2-1, with 13 bases fitting TRBD2. V trimming: 2 bases; J trimming: 7 bases; junction bases outside the gene matches: 8. The CDR3 totals 16 residues. Germline values: CDR1 DFQATT, CDR2 SNEGSKA (reference sequence). CDR3 protein: CSARSPLAGGPNEQFF. The CDR3 DNA follows: TGCAGTGCTAGAAGCCCACTAGCGGGGGGGCCTAATGAGCAGTTCTTC.

About this clonotype: Here the CDR3 omits its conserved ending phenylalanine or tryptophan, so a read error is the likely source. J is TRBJ2-5 and V is TRBV15; 9 nucleotides align to TRBD2. V was clipped by 0 bases and J by 5 bases; unmatched bases: 10. The CDR3 totals 17 residues. The V gene's germline CDR1 is LNHNV and CDR2 YYDKDF (reference sequence). CDR3 in amino acids: CATSRDFGAGGAETQYL. CDR3 nucleotides: TGTGCCACCAGCAGAGATTTTGGAGCGGGGGGCGCGGAGACCCAGTACTTA.

This chain uses TRBV6-2 or TRBV6-3 with TRBJ2-5; a possible D gene is TRBD2 (6 bases). In germline, CDR1 is MNHEY, CDR2 SVGEGT. There are 15 residues in the CDR3. Trimming pared 4 bases from V and 5 bases from J, leaving 17 bases between. The CDR3 sequence is CASSSGEVARETQYF. CDR3 nucleotides: TGTGCCAGCAGTTCCGGGGAGGTAGCACGGGAGACCCAGTACTTC.

This clonotype was seen a few times. V and J are TRBV6-2 or TRBV6-3 and TRBJ1-1, with no clear D. Trimming took 6 bases from V and 0 from J, leaving 11 bases between them. Germline lookup yields CDR1 MNHEY and CDR2 SVGEGT. CDR3 length: 14 amino acids. CDR3: CASSPISVNTEAFF. The CDR3 DNA sequence: TGTGCCAGCAGCCCAATCAGCGTGAACACTGAAGCTTTCTTT.

This clonotype was observed a few times. This chain joins TRBV20-1 and TRBJ1-1; 9 bases are a match to TRBD1. CDR1 and CDR2 (germline): DFQATT, SNEGSKA (reference sequence). CDR3 length: 17 residues. Trimming took 1 base from V and 1 from J; bases not matched to a gene: 10. CDR3 loop: CSARGGGTGGANTEAFF. CDR3 nucleotide sequence: TGCAGTGCTAGAGGAGGGGGCACAGGGGGCGCGAACACTGAAGCTTTCTTT.

This sequence joins TRBV4-1 and TRBJ1-2; D unresolved. The CDR3 spans 13 residues. Germline CDR1 is MGHRA and CDR2 is YSYEKL. V was cut by 4 bases and J by 2 bases, with 8 bases left in between. The CDR3 spells CASSRVGNYGYTF. In DNA form, the CDR3 reads TGCGCCAGCAGCCGGGTCGGAAACTATGGCTACACCTTC.

This clonotype was counted only a few times. The chain employs TRBV5-1 and TRBJ2-7; 8 bases fit TRBD1. CDR1 and CDR2 from the germline V gene are SGHRS and YFSETQ. The CDR3 totals 13 residues. With V trimmed by 6 bases and J by 5 bases, 7 bases remained unmatched. Here the CDR3 reads CASTGTGNDEQYF. The CDR3 nucleotides are TGCGCCAGCACCGGGACAGGTAACGACGAGCAGTACTTC. The full variable domain, with the rest looked up from reference TRBV5-1 and TRBJ2-7, is KAGVTQTPRYLIKTRGQQVTLSCSPISGHRSVSWYQQTPGQGLQFLFEYFSETQRNKGNFPGRFSGRQFSNSRSEMNVSTLELGDSALYLCASTGTGNDEQYFGPGTRLTVT.

The chain uses TRBV11-3 and TRBJ1-5, with a weak D call TRBD1 (6 bases). CDR3 length equals 19 residues. V was clipped by 3 bases and J by 4 bases, with 25 bases between them. From germline, CDR1 is SGHNT and CDR2 YENEEA. CDR3 coding DNA: TGTGCCAGCAGCTTGCACAGGGCAGTTGATGACTTCTCGAATCAGCCCCAGCATTTT. This codes for CASSLHRAVDDFSNQPQHF.

This chain links TRBV30 with TRBJ1-4; no firm D call. Trimming pared 3 bases from V and 8 bases from J, leaving 13 bases between. Germline values: CDR1 GTSNPN, CDR2 SVGIG (reference sequence). This CDR3 region has 13 residues. The CDR3 DNA reads TGTGCCTGGAGACCGTTACGGAGCGAAAAACTGTTTTTT. This gives the protein CAWRPLRSEKLFF.

The chain joins TRBV6-6 to TRBJ1-2; maybe TRBD1 (5 bases). The CDR3 has 12 residues. Trimming shortened V by 11 bases and J by 5 bases, and 15 bases separated the two germline ends. CDR1 MNHNY and CDR2 SVGAGI come from the germline V gene (reference sequence). The CDR3 DNA is TGTGCCGGAAGTTGGGGGTTGTATGGCTACACCTTC. Its translation is CAGSWGLYGYTF.

This clonotype is a singleton in its sample. This chain links TRBV29-1 with TRBJ2-1, with D possibly being TRBD1 (5 bases). The CDR3 consists of 15 residues. V lost 5 bases, J lost 0 bases, and 14 bases lay in between. In germline, CDR1 is SQVTM, CDR2 ANQGSEA. CDR3 in DNA: TGCAGCGTTCACTCCGGTGACAGCTCCTACAATGAGCAGTTCTTC. This gives the protein CSVHSGDSSYNEQFF.

The chain employs TRBV28 and TRBJ1-2, with 12 nucleotides matching TRBD1. J was trimmed by 3 bases and V by 5 bases; bases with no gene match: 10. This CDR3 spans 17 amino acids. From germline, CDR1 is MDHEN and CDR2 SYDVKM. CDR3 protein: CASSTSGQGARDYGYTF. Here the CDR3 DNA reads TGTGCCAGCAGTACCTCGGGACAGGGGGCGCGGGACTATGGCTACACCTTC.

This clonotype was detected only a few times. The rearrangement links TRBV7-9 to TRBJ2-7; TRBD1 agrees at 8 bases. The CDR3 covers 14 residues. The ends lost 4 bases at V and 6 bases at J; junction bases unmatched: 8. Germline lookup yields CDR1 SEHNR and CDR2 FQNEAQ (reference sequence). The CDR3 DNA reads as TGTGCCAGCAGCTCCCGGGACAGGACGGGCGAGCAGTACTTC. It yields the protein CASSSRDRTGEQYF.

This clonotype showed up just a few times. The chain carries TRBV5-1 and TRBJ2-1; 13 positions match TRBD2. The CDR3 is 18 residues long. V was pared by 4 bases and J by 2 bases, with 9 bases of the junction left unmatched. Germline V lookup: CDR1 SGHRS, CDR2 YFSETQ. The CDR3 region is CASSRTSGGVSTYNEQFF. CDR3 in DNA: TGCGCCAGCAGCAGGACTAGCGGGGGCGTGAGTACCTACAATGAGCAGTTCTTC.

This clonotype showed up many times. The rearrangement links TRBV7-8 to TRBJ2-7; 7 bases line up with TRBD1. The J segment lost 5 bases and the V segment lost 2 bases, leaving 3 bases of the junction unmatched. Looked up from germline, CDR1 is SGHVS and CDR2 is FQNEAQ. The CDR3 contains 13 residues. CDR3 nucleotide sequence: TGTGCCAGCAGCTTAAGACAGGGAAACGAGCAGTACTTC. The encoded protein is CASSLRQGNEQYF.

The rearrangement links TRBV11-2 to TRBJ1-5; unclear D gene. Deletions cut 3 bases from V and 0 bases from J, with 6 bases between. The V gene's germline CDR1 is SGHAT and CDR2 FQNNGV. The CDR3 consists of 14 residues. CDR3 protein: CASSFHASNQPQHF. The CDR3 nucleotides are TGTGCCAGCAGCTTCCACGCTAGCAATCAGCCCCAGCATTTT.

This clonotype was seen only a few times. This chain uses TRBV5-4 with TRBJ1-1; TRBD1 agrees at 7 bases. The CDR3 has 14 residues. V was clipped by 2 bases and J by 4 bases; unmatched bases: 5. Germline V lookup: CDR1 SGHNT, CDR2 YYREEE (reference sequence). The CDR3 DNA reads TGTGCCAGCAGCTTAGATGCAGGGGGCACTGAAGCTTTCTTT. Protein: CASSLDAGGTEAFF.

This clonotype occurred once. The chain combines TRBV20-1 with TRBJ2-5; D possibly uses TRBD1 or TRBD2 (5 bases each). The V gene lost 6 bases and the J gene lost 5 bases, with 19 bases spanning the gap. Germline V gene sequence: CDR1 DFQATT, CDR2 SNEGSKA (reference sequence). The CDR3 spans 14 residues. The CDR3 region is CSASPGPMGETQYF. CDR3 nucleotide sequence: TGCAGTGCCAGTCCGGGACCCATGGGGGAGACCCAGTACTTC.